This TCR beta chain was profiled in a study of cytotoxic CD8 clonotypes in ibrutinib-treated CLL. For the study at large: Complete response was seen in 2 patients and partial in about 24; approximately 12 progressed and around 14 stayed remitted after a median around 68 months. Regarding the study as a whole: Public clonotypes occurred uncommonly; on treatment, they contracted or remained stable. Sampling times, which were not matched between the groups, differed between sustained-remission patients and progressing patients.

This clone was counted between two and nine times. The antigen is undetermined. The table came from immunoSEQ multiplex PCR; TCRdb's copy has only in-frame clones and leaves some out. The sample has about 310,000 clones, roughly 79% seen once. Trimming took 4 bases from V and 0 from J; bases not matched to a gene: 9. This CDR3 has 16 amino acids. The germline V gene encodes CDR1 LNHDA and CDR2 SQIVND (reference sequence). The receptor comes from a human donor with chronic lymphocytic leukemia. The chain is built from TRBV19 and TRBJ2-7; 7 nucleotides align to TRBD1. The material was PBMCs, obtained before ibrutinib treatment. CDR3 protein: CASSNLGQHASYEQYF. The CDR3 DNA reads TGTGCCAGTAGTAACCTGGGACAGCACGCCTCCTACGAGCAGTACTTC.